The rows below give T cell receptor beta chains drawn from one sample of a study of shared clonotypes between healthy human individuals. Repertoires were generated with immunoSEQ multiplex PCR, while TCRdb's copy carries only in-frame clones and drops some. This sample has some 1,100,000 clones; around 82% occur once, and the top ten carry roughly 0.56%. The sequencing input was memory CD4+ T cells from PBMCs. These receptors were taken from a man in his late teens or twenties in good health. Some clones in this sample may be carry-over from other donors' samples. CDR3s include the opening cysteine and the closing phenylalanine or tryptophan. D genes are given only for firm matches. Rows may omit the clone size; those that give it use once, few, many or a size class.

clone size	V gene	D gene	J gene	CDR3 protein	CDR3 DNA
.	TRBV28	.	TRBJ1-2	CASSLDRLKAWDYGYTF	TGTGCCAGCAGTTTAGACAGACTCAAAGCCTGGGACTATGGCTACACCTTC
once	TRBV4-1	.	TRBJ2-5	CASSRAGIQETQYF	TGCGCCAGCAGCCGAGCAGGGATCCAAGAGACCCAGTACTTC
.	TRBV5-1	TRBD1	TRBJ1-2	CASSLVLTGGAPYGYTF	TGCGCCAGCAGCTTGGTTCTAACAGGGGGGGCTCCGTATGGCTACACCTTC
.	TRBV28	.	TRBJ2-1	CASTQAGQSAFSEQFF	TGTGCCTCCACCCAGGCGGGTCAATCGGCGTTTAGTGAGCAGTTCTTC
.	TRBV5-1	TRBD1	TRBJ1-5	CASSLVPTGGAGGNQPQHF	TGCGCCAGCAGCTTGGTTCCGACAGGGGGCGCGGGGGGCAATCAGCCCCAGCATTTT
.	TRBV11-2	.	TRBJ2-1	CASSTGGEQFF	TGTGCCAGCAGTACAGGAGGTGAGCAGTTCTTC
.	TRBV7-2	.	TRBJ2-3	CASSLANLADTQYF	TGTGCCAGCAGCTTAGCGAACCTGGCAGATACGCAGTATTTT
.	TRBV12-5	TRBD2	TRBJ2-3	CASGLVSGRAGLDTQYF	TGTGCTAGTGGTTTGGTTAGCGGGAGGGCCGGTCTAGATACGCAGTATTTT
.	TRBV7-3	.	TRBJ2-1	CASSERWGNEQFF	TGTGCCAGCAGCGAAAGGTGGGGGAATGAGCAGTTCTTC
few	TRBV7-2	TRBD2	TRBJ2-5	CASSLALAGGGQETQYF	TGTGCCAGCAGCTTAGCGCTAGCGGGAGGGGGCCAAGAGACCCAGTACTTC
.	TRBV28	.	TRBJ2-7	CASGHSRWTELSYEQYF	TGTGCCAGCGGCCATTCAAGGTGGACTGAACTTTCCTACGAGCAGTACTTC
many	TRBV11-2	.	TRBJ2-5	CASSPTGAGRRAQYF	TGTGCCAGCAGCCCGACCGGGGCAGGGAGGAGGGCCCAGTACTTC
.	TRBV25-1	.	TRBJ2-7	CASSDLTYEQYF	TGTGCCAGCAGTGACCTAACCTACGAGCAGTACTTC
.	TRBV7-9	TRBD1	TRBJ2-5	CSSSLTSTGGETQYF	TGTTCCAGCAGCTTAACCTCGACAGGGGGGGAGACCCAGTACTTC
.	TRBV4-3	.	TRBJ2-2	CASSPVYRASRTGELFF	TGCGCCAGCAGCCCTGTCTACAGGGCGAGTCGTACCGGGGAGCTGTTTTTT
once	TRBV9	.	TRBJ1-3	CASNPGGGNTIYF	TGTGCCAGCAATCCGGGTGGGGGAAACACCATATATTTT
few	TRBV20-1	.	TRBJ2-5	CSAPRGMTQYF	TGCAGTGCTCCGAGGGGTATGACCCAGTACTTC
.	TRBV25-1	.	TRBJ1-1	CASSVTGNTEAFF	TGTGCCAGCAGTGTTACAGGGAACACTGAAGCTTTCTTT
.	TRBV4-2	.	TRBJ1-4	CASSPRGAQGGNEKLFF	TGTGCCAGCAGCCCCAGGGGAGCCCAAGGGGGTAATGAAAAACTGTTTTTT
.	TRBV2	.	TRBJ2-4	CASIPSRGHIQYF	TGTGCCAGCATCCCCAGCAGGGGTCACATTCAGTACTTC
.	TRBV5-1	TRBD1	TRBJ1-2	CASSAGTGEGGYTF	TGCGCCAGCAGCGCCGGGACAGGGGAAGGTGGCTACACCTTC
.	TRBV11-2	.	TRBJ2-5	CASSLRSGETQYF	TGTGCCAGCAGCTTAAGGAGCGGGGAGACCCAGTACTTC
.	TRBV29-1	TRBD2	TRBJ2-3	CSGWTSGRGTDTQYF	TGCAGCGGGTGGACTAGCGGGAGAGGCACAGATACGCAGTATTTT
.	TRBV11-3	TRBD1	TRBJ1-5	CASSRFGTGPLSNQPQHF	TGTGCCAGCAGCCGCTTCGGGACAGGACCCCTTAGCAATCAGCCCCAGCATTTT
.	TRBV5-4	TRBD2	TRBJ2-1	CASSQGLAGHNEQFF	TGTGCCAGCAGCCAAGGACTAGCGGGCCACAATGAGCAGTTCTTC
.	TRBV6-1	.	TRBJ2-2	CASRERLGNTGELFF	TGTGCCAGCAGGGAACGGTTGGGGAACACCGGGGAGCTGTTTTTT
.	TRBV9	TRBD1	TRBJ2-7	CASSPRAGGIYEQYF	TGTGCCAGCAGCCCCCGCGCAGGGGGTATCTACGAGCAGTACTTC
few	TRBV30	.	TRBJ2-7	CAWSISSYEQYF	TGTGCCTGGAGCATAAGCTCCTACGAGCAGTACTTC
.	TRBV7-2	.	TRBJ2-3	CASSPQSKGSTDTQYF	TGTGCCAGCAGCCCACAATCGAAGGGGAGCACAGATACGCAGTATTTT
.	TRBV10-3	TRBD2	TRBJ2-1	CAISGLAGDYEQFF	TGTGCCATCAGCGGACTAGCGGGAGATTATGAGCAGTTCTTC
once	TRBV7-8	.	TRBJ1-3	CASSLGVTGNTIYF	TGTGCCAGCAGCTTAGGTGTGACGGGAAACACCATATATTTT
once	TRBV6-1	.	TRBJ2-5	CASSEGGVETQYF	TGTGCCAGCAGTGAAGGGGGCGTAGAGACCCAGTACTTC
.	TRBV6-5	TRBD1	TRBJ2-5	CASSDRQGARETQYF	TGTGCCAGCAGCGACCGACAGGGGGCTAGGGAGACCCAGTACTTC
few	TRBV28	.	TRBJ1-1	CASSLGQRAFF	TGTGCCAGCAGTTTAGGACAGCGAGCTTTCTTT
.	TRBV11-3	.	TRBJ2-7	CASSLEGPYEQYF	TGTGCCAGCAGCTTAGAGGGTCCCTACGAGCAGTACTTC
.	TRBV13	.	TRBJ1-2	CASSLRGLYGYTF	TGTGCCAGCAGCTTACGGGGGCTTTATGGCTACACCTTC
.	TRBV25-1	.	TRBJ2-7	CASSVRGSRSYEQYF	TGTGCCAGCAGTGTTAGAGGAAGTAGGTCCTACGAGCAGTACTTC
.	TRBV11-3	.	TRBJ1-5	CASRGGQLILAGGNQPQHF	TGTGCCAGCAGGGGAGGACAGTTGATCCTGGCTGGGGGCAATCAGCCCCAGCATTTT
.	TRBV5-4	.	TRBJ2-3	CASSWAGTYTDTQYF	TGTGCCAGCAGCTGGGCCGGGACGTACACAGATACGCAGTATTTT
.	TRBV7-9	.	TRBJ2-7	CASSGELFEQYF	TGTGCCAGCAGCGGAGAGTTGTTCGAGCAGTACTTC
.	TRBV2	.	TRBJ2-2	CASTPGGNTGELFF	TGTGCCAGCACTCCCGGGGGGAACACCGGGGAGCTGTTTTTT
many	TRBV28	TRBD1	TRBJ2-7	CASSFFWTGEYEQYF	TGTGCCAGCAGTTTCTTTTGGACAGGGGAGTACGAGCAGTACTTC
few	TRBV19	TRBD1	TRBJ1-2	CASSDRDSNYGYTF	TGTGCCAGTAGTGACCGGGACAGTAACTATGGCTACACCTTC
.	TRBV14	.	TRBJ1-1	CASSRGGRRTEAFF	TGTGCCAGCAGCAGGGGAGGCCGTCGGACTGAAGCTTTCTTT
.	TRBV5-4	TRBD1	TRBJ2-2	CASSRTGDTGELFF	TGTGCCAGCAGCCGGACAGGGGACACCGGGGAGCTGTTTTTT
.	TRBV6-5	TRBD1	TRBJ2-7	CASSTPTGGREQYF	TGTGCCAGCAGTACCCCGACAGGGGGTCGCGAGCAGTACTTC
.	TRBV19	.	TRBJ1-5	CASSPGRVYQPQHF	TGTGCCAGTAGTCCTGGCAGGGTCTATCAGCCCCAGCATTTT
.	TRBV7-9	TRBD1	TRBJ1-5	CASSSGGQGARQPQHF	TGTGCCAGCAGCTCCGGCGGACAGGGGGCTCGACAGCCCCAGCATTTT
.	TRBV20-1	.	TRBJ2-7	CSARVPYEQYF	TGCAGTGCTAGAGTCCCCTACGAGCAGTACTTC
.	TRBV28	.	TRBJ2-1	CASSLGQSSYNEQFF	TGTGCCAGCAGCCTCGGGCAGAGCTCCTACAATGAGCAGTTCTTC
many	TRBV18	TRBD2	TRBJ2-7	CASSPGLVSAEQYF	TGTGCCAGCTCGCCGGGACTAGTTTCGGCCGAGCAGTACTTC
.	TRBV6-6	.	TRBJ1-2	CASSYQGQGLDGYTF	TGTGCCAGCAGTTACCAGGGGCAGGGGCTTGATGGCTACACCTTC